This T cell receptor (beta chain) was obtained from a study of cytomegalovirus exposure and HLA in healthy donors. Study findings and constraints: There were about 160 TCR beta chains listed as cytomegalovirus-associated. Cytomegalovirus status, reportedly, was diagnosed with high specificity and sensitivity by the classifier.

This clone was seen once. Its antigen is unknown. Sequencing used immunoSEQ multiplex PCR; TCRdb keeps in-frame clones, though not all of them. In the table there are approximately 160,000 clones, around 88% of which are singletons. Germline CDR1 and CDR2: SGDLS and YYNGEE. The CDR3 loop spans 11 amino acids. J was trimmed by 7 bases and V by 7 bases; bases with no gene match: 2. This chain uses TRBV9 with TRBJ1-1, with 9 bases aligning to TRBD1. Sample: PBMCs. The clonotype was recovered from a woman younger than 35 in good health and CMV-seronegative. The CDR3 DNA reads TGTGCCAGCGGACAGGGGAATGAAGCTTTCTTT. Translated, it gives CASGQGNEAFF.